The present T cell receptor (beta chain) was sequenced within a study of blood T cell repertoires in COVID-19. Across the study: The study drew acute and convalescent COVID-19 samples from the United States, Italy and Spain. T cells, B-cell-depleted T cells, or PBMCs supplied cDNA or gDNA.

Measured with immunoSEQ multiplex PCR; TCRdb has only the in-frame clones, and not every one. The sample consists of approximately 92,000 clones, more than 70% of them appearing once. The sequencing input was peripheral blood. This sequence originates from a woman between 55 and 75 years old in a cohort sampled during active or convalescent COVID-19.

CDR3 coding DNA: TGTGCCAGCAGCGTAGGCGTCCGGGGGGATTCGGATGAGCAGTACTTC. Its translation is CASSVGVRGDSDEQYF. The V and J genes are TRBV9 and TRBJ2-7, with 7 bases aligning to TRBD2. There are 16 residues in the CDR3. Germline V gene data show CDR1 as SGDLS and CDR2 as YYNGEE. V lost 0 bases and J lost 7; bases outside the gene matches: 13.